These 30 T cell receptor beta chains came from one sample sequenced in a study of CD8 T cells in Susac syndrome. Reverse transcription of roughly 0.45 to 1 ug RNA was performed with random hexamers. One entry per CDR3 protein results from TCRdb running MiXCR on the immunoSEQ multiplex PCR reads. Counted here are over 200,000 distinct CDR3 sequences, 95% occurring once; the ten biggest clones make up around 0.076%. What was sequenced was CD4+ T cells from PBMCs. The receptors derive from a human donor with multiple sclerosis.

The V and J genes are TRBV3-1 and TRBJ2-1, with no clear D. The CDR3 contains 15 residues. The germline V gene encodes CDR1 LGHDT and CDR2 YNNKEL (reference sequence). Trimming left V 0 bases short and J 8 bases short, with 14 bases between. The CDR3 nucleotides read TGTGCCAGCAGCCAAGAGGCCCTGTTGGGCGATGAGCAGTTCTTC. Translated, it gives CASSQEALLGDEQFF.

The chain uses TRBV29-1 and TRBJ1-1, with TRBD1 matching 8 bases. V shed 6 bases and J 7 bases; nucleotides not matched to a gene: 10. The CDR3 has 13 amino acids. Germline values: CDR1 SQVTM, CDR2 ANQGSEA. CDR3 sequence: CSVLIAGQVEAFF. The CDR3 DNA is TGCAGCGTGCTCATCGCGGGACAGGTTGAAGCTTTCTTT.

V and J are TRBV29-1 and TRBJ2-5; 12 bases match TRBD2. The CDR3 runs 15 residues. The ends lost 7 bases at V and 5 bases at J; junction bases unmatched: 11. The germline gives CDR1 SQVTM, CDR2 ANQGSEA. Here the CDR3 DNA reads TGCAGCGCCGGACTAGCGGGGCCTCGGGTGGAGACCCAGTACTTC. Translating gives CSAGLAGPRVETQYF.

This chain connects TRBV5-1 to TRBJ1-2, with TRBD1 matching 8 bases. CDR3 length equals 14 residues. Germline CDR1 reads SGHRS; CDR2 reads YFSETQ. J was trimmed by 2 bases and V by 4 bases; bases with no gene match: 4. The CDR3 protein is CASSQRDRNYGYTF. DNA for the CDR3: TGCGCCAGCAGCCAGCGGGACAGGAACTATGGCTACACCTTC.

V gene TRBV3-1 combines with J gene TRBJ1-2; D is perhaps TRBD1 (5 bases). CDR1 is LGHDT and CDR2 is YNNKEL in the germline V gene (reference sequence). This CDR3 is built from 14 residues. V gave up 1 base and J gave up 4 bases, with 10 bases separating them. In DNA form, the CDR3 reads TGTGCCAGCAGCCAAGGACAGTTGACCTATGGCTACACCTTC. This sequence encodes CASSQGQLTYGYTF.

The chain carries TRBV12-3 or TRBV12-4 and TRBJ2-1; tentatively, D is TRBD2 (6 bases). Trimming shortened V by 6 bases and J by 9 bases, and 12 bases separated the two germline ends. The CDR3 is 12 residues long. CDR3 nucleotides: TGTGCCAGCAGACTACTAGCAGCTGAGCAGTTCTTC. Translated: CASRLLAAEQFF.

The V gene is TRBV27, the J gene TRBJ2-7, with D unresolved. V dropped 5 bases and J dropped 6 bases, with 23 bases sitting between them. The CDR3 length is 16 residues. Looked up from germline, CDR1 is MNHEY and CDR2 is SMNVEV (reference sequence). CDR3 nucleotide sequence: TGTGCCAGCAGTCCCCGCCCCGGAGTCCGCGCTGGCGAGCAGTACGTC. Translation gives CASSPRPGVRAGEQYV.

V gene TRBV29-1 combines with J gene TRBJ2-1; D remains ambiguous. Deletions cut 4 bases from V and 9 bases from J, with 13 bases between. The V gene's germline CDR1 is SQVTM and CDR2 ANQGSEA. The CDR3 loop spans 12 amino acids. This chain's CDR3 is CSVVWGMGEQFF. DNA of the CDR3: TGCAGCGTTGTCTGGGGTATGGGTGAGCAGTTCTTC.

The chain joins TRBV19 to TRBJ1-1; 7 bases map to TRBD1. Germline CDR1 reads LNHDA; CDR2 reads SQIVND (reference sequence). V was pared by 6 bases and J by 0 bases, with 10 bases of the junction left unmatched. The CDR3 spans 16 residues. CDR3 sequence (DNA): TGTGCCAGTAGCGAGAACAGGGGACTCATGAACACTGAAGCTTTCTTT. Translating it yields CASSENRGLMNTEAFF.

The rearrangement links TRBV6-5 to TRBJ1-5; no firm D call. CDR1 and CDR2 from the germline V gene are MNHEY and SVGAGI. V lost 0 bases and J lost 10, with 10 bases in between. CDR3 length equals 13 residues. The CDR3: CASSYSIAGPQHF. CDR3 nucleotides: TGTGCCAGCAGTTACTCGATAGCAGGCCCCCAGCATTTT.

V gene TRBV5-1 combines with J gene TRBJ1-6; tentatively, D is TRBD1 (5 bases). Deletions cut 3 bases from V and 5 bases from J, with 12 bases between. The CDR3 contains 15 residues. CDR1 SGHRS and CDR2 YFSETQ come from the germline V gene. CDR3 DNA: TGCGCCAGCAGCTGGGACCACGGGGATAATTCACCCCTCCACTTT. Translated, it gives CASSWDHGDNSPLHF.

CDR3 protein: CATGRGQWTGELFF. The CDR3 DNA is TGTGCCACTGGGCGGGGGCAGTGGACCGGGGAGCTGTTTTTT. The chain joins TRBV15 to TRBJ2-2; possible D gene TRBD2, 7 bases. V dropped 9 bases and J dropped 5 bases, with 16 bases sitting between them. This CDR3 is 14 amino acids long. From germline, CDR1 is LNHNV and CDR2 YYDKDF (reference sequence).

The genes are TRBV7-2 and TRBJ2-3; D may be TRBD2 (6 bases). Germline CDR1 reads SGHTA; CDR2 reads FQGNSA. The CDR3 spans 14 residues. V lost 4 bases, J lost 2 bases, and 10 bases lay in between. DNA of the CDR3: TGTGCCAGCAGCTCGTGGGACTTCACAGATACGCAGTATTTT. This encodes CASSSWDFTDTQYF.

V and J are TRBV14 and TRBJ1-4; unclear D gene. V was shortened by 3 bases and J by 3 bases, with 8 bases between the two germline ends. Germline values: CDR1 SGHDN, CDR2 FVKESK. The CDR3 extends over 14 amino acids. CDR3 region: CASSHAAPNEKLFF. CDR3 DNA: TGTGCCAGCAGCCACGCAGCACCTAATGAAAAACTGTTTTTT.

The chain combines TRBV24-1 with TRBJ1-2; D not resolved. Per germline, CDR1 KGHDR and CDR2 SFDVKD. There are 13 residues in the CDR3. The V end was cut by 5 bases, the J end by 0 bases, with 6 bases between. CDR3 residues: CATSVGTNYGYTF. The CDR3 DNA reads TGTGCCACCAGTGTGGGGACTAACTATGGCTACACCTTC.

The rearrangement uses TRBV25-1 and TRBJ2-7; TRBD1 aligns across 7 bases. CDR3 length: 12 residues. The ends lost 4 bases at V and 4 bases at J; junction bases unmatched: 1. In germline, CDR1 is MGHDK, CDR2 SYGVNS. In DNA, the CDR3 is TGTGCCAGCAGTGGGACAGGATACGAGCAGTACTTC. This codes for CASSGTGYEQYF.

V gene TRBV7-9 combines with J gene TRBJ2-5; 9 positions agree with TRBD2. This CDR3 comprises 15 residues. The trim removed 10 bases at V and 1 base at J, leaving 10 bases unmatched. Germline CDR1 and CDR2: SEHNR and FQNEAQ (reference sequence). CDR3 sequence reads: CATGEAGGLQETQYF. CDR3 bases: TGTGCCACCGGTGAGGCGGGGGGGCTCCAAGAGACCCAGTACTTC.

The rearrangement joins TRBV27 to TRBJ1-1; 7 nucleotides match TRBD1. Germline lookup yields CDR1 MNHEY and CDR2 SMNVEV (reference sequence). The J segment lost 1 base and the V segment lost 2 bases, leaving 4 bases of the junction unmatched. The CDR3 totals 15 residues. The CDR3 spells CASSLGTVPNTEAFF. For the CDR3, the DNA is TGTGCCAGCAGTTTAGGGACAGTCCCGAACACTGAAGCTTTCTTT.

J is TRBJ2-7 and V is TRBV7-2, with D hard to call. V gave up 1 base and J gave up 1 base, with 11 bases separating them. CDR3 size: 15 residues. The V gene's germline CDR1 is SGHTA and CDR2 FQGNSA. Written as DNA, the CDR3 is TGTGCCAGCAGCTTAGGACTCACGACGTCCTACGAGCAGTACTTC. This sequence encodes CASSLGLTTSYEQYF. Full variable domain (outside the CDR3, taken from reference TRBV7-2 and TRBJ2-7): GAGVSQSPSNKVTEKGKDVELRCDPISGHTALYWYRQSLGQGLEFLIYFQGNSAPDKSGLPSDRFSAERTGGSVSTLTIQRTQQEDSAVYLCASSLGLTTSYEQYFGPGTRLTVT.

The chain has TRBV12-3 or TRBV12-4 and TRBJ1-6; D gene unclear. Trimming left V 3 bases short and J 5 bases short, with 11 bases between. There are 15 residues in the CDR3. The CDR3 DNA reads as TGTGCCAGCAGTTTTGCCAGGTCGGATAATTCACCCCTCCACTTT. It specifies CASSFARSDNSPLHF.

The CDR3 reads CASSVGRTTDQETQYF. CDR3 nucleotide sequence: TGTGCCAGCAGCGTCGGACGGACAACCGACCAAGAGACCCAGTACTTC. The V and J genes are TRBV9 and TRBJ2-5; maybe TRBD1 (5 bases). This CDR3 contains 16 residues. Germline V CDR1 and CDR2: SGDLS, YYNGEE. The V gene lost 2 bases and the J gene lost 0 bases, with 14 bases spanning the gap.

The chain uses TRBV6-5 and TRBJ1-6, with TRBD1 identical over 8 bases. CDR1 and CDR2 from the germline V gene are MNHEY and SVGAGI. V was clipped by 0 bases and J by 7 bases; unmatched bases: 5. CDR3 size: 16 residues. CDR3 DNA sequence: TGTGCCAGCAGTTACTCGCGGACAGGGTACAATTCACCCCTCCACTTT. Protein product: CASSYSRTGYNSPLHF.

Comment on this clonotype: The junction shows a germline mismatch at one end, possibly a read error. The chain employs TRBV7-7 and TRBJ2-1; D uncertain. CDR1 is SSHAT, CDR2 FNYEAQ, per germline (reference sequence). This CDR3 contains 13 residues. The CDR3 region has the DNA TGTGCTAGCAGCACCGACCGGAACAATGAGCAGTTCTTC. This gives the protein CASSTDRNNEQFF. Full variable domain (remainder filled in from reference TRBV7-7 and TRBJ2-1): GAGVSQSPRYKVTKRGQDVTLRCDPISSHATLYWYQQALGQGPEFLTYFNYEAQPDKSGLPSDRFSAERPEGSISTLTIQRTEQRDSAMYRCASSTDRNNEQFFGPGTRLTVL.

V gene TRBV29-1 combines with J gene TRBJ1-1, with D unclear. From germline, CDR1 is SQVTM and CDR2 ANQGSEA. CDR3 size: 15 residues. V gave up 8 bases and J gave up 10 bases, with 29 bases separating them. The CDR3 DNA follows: TGCAGCCCGGCCGTTCTGGGATCCGTAGGAGGCGGAGCTTTCTTT. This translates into CSPAVLGSVGGGAFF.

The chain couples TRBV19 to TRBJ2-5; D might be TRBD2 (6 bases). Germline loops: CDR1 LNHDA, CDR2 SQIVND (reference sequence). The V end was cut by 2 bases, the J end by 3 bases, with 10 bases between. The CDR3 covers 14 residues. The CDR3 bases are TGTGCCAGTAGTATATACGCGGGAAAAGAGACCCAGTACTTC. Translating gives CASSIYAGKETQYF.

CDR3 sequence (DNA): TGCAGCGTCGGTACTAAGGGGACGGGCACAGATACGCAGTATTTT. It encodes CSVGTKGTGTDTQYF. V and J are TRBV29-1 and TRBJ2-3; D may be TRBD1 or TRBD2 (5 bases each). Germline loops: CDR1 SQVTM, CDR2 ANQGSEA. CDR3 length: 15 residues. The V end lost 6 bases, the J end lost 1 base, and 17 bases lay between the germline ends.

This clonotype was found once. The CDR3: CASSEGVSPLHF. In nucleotides, the CDR3 is TGTGCCAGCAGTGAAGGGGTGTCACCCCTCCACTTT. The chain joins TRBV2 to TRBJ1-6; D gene uncertain. V dropped 1 base and J dropped 10 bases, with 5 bases sitting between them. The CDR3 length is 12 residues. The germline gives CDR1 SNHLY, CDR2 FYNNEI.

Here the CDR3 DNA reads TGTGCCAGCAGCGTAGGTAGGGACGCGACGGAAGCTTTCTTT. It codes for CASSVGRDATEAFF. V and J are TRBV9 and TRBJ1-1; TRBD1 might be the D (5 bases). V was cut by 0 bases and J by 8 bases, with 14 bases left in between. The length of the CDR3 is 14 residues. CDR1 is SGDLS and CDR2 is YYNGEE in the germline V gene.

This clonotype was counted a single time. The CDR3 protein is CAWSGGIAKNIQYF. The CDR3 nucleotides are TGTGCCTGGAGTGGGGGAATAGCCAAAAACATTCAGTACTTC. This chain links TRBV30 with TRBJ2-4; unclear D gene. V shed 1 base and J shed 0 bases, with 7 bases lying between them. This CDR3 region has 14 residues. CDR1 is GTSNPN and CDR2 is SVGIG in the germline V gene (reference sequence).

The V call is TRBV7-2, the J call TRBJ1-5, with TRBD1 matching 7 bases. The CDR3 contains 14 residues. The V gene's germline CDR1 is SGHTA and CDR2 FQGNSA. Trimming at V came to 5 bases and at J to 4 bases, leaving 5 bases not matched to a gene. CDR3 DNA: TGTGCCAGCAGCGAGGCGACAGGGAATCAGCCCCAGCATTTT. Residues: CASSEATGNQPQHF. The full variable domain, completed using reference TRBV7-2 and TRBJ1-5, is GAGVSQSPSNKVTEKGKDVELRCDPISGHTALYWYRQSLGQGLEFLIYFQGNSAPDKSGLPSDRFSAERTGGSVSTLTIQRTQQEDSAVYLCASSEATGNQPQHFGDGTRLSIL.